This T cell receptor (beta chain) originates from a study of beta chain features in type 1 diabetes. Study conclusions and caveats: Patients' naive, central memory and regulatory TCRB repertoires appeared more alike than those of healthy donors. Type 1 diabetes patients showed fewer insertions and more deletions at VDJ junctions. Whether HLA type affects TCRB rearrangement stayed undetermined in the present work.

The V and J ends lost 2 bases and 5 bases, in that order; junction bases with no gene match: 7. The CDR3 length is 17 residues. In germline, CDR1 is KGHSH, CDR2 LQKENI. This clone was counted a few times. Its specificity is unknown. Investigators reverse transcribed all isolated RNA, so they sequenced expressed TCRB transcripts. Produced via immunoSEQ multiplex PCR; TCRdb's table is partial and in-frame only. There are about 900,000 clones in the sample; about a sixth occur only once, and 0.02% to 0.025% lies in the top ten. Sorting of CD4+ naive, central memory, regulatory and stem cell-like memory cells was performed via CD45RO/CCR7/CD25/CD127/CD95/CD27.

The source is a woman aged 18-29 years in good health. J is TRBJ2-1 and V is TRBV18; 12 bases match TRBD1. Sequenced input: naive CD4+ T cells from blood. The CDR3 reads CASSPAVGQGAHNEQFF. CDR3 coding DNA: TGTGCCAGCTCACCAGCCGTGGGACAGGGGGCTCACAATGAGCAGTTCTTC. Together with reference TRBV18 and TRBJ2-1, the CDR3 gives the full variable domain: NAGVMQNPRHLVRRRGQEARLRCSPMKGHSHVYWYRQLPEEGLKFMVYLQKENIIDESGMPKERFSAEFPKEGPSILRIQQVVRGDSAAYFCASSPAVGQGAHNEQFFGPGTRLTVL.